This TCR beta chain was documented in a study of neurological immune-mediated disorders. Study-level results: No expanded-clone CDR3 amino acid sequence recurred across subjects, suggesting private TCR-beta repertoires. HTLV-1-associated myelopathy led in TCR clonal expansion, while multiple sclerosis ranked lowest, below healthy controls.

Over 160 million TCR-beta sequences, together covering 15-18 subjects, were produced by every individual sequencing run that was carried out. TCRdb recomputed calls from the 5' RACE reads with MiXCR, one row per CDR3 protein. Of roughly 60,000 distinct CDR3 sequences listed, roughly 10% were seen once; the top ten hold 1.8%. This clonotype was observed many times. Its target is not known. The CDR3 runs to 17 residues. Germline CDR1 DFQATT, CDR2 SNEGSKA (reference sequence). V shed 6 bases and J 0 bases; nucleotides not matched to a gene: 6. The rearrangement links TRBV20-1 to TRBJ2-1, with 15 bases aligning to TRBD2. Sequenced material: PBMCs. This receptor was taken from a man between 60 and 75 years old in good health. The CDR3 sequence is CSARPGLAGGSYNEQFF. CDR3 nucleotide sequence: TGCAGTGCGAGACCGGGACTAGCGGGGGGCTCCTACAATGAGCAGTTCTTC.